This TCR beta chain appears in the sequencing data of a study of OX40 agonist ivuxolimab in advanced cancers. V shed 5 bases and J 10 bases; nucleotides not matched to a gene: 12. Looked up from germline, CDR1 is LNHDA and CDR2 is SQIVND (reference sequence). CDR3 length equals 15 residues. Sequenced by immunoSEQ multiplex PCR; TCRdb stores in-frame clones only, minus some. The sample contains 60,000 to 65,000 clones, around 84% of which appear only once. Sequenced material: CD4+ or CD8+ T cells sorted from blood, taken in a trial of the OX40 agonist ivuxolimab. The clonotype comes from an adult with an advanced solid tumor such as melanoma, head and neck, liver or kidney cancer. The chain joins TRBV19 to TRBJ2-1, with 9 bases fitting TRBD2. CDR3 DNA sequence: TGTGCCAGTAGTTTACTAGCGGGTCTCTGGGACGAGCAGTTCTTC. Translating gives CASSLLAGLWDEQFF.